This TCR beta chain appears in the sequencing data of a study of shared clonotypes between healthy human individuals. On the study more broadly: Used for every donor were three CD4 naive, three CD4 memory, two CD8 naive and one CD8 memory plate.

Germline CDR1 and CDR2: SGHNT and YYREEE (reference sequence). This CDR3 is 14 amino acids long. V dropped 4 bases and J dropped 3 bases, with 10 bases sitting between them. Sequencing used immunoSEQ multiplex PCR; TCRdb keeps in-frame clones, though not all of them. The table shows around 2,000,000 clones, with 85% to 95% occurring only once. V gene TRBV5-4 combines with J gene TRBJ2-2; D assignment may be TRBD1 or TRBD2 (5 bases each). The sample taken for sequencing was naive CD4+ T cells sorted from blood. As to subset: CD45RA+ positively selected. The TCR was taken from a man younger than 35 in good health. This chain's CDR3 is CASSTGTHTGELFF. CDR3 DNA: TGTGCCAGCAGCACCGGGACCCACACCGGGGAGCTGTTTTTT.